Listed here are 32 T cell receptor beta chains from one sample, sequenced in a study of monozygotic twins with inflammatory bowel disease. Reprocessing the 5' RACE reads, TCRdb reports a single entry for every CDR3 protein and omits DNA. This table lists more than 120,000 distinct CDR3 sequences. Specimen: blood. The receptors stem from a human donor with ulcerative colitis or Crohn's disease, or a healthy co-twin of an affected twin (not recorded which).

The gene calls are TRBV7-2 and TRBJ1-1. Germline V gene sequence: CDR1 SGHTA, CDR2 FQGNSA. CDR3 length equals 16 residues. CDR3: CASQPGFRGRNTEAFF.

This chain connects TRBV5-1 to TRBJ2-2. The CDR3 loop spans 14 amino acids. Germline V gene lookup returns CDR1 SGHRS and CDR2 YFSETQ. CDR3: CASSLIKNTGELFF.

J is TRBJ2-7 and V is TRBV7-2; without DNA, the TCRdb call of TRBD1 cannot be checked. CDR1 and CDR2 from the germline V gene are SGHTA and FQGNSA. This CDR3 has 14 amino acids. The CDR3 spells CASSLNRPSYEQYF.

The rearrangement uses TRBV11-2 and TRBJ2-3; TCRdb reports TRBD1, a call that lacks DNA to check it against. Per germline, CDR1 SGHAT and CDR2 FQNNGV. The CDR3 is 17 amino acids. The CDR3 here is CASSASIGDAGTDTQYF.

This chain connects TRBV20-1 to TRBJ2-2; the TCRdb call, TRBD1, lacks DNA for checking. Germline CDR1 DFQATT, CDR2 SNEGSKA (reference sequence). This CDR3 spans 15 amino acids. The CDR3 here is CSARRFDRNTGELFF.

The V call is TRBV19, the J call TRBJ2-6; with no DNA, the TCRdb D assignment of TRBD1 cannot be verified. Germline V lookup: CDR1 LNHDA, CDR2 SQIVND (reference sequence). The CDR3 totals 16 residues. The CDR3: CASGPGPRSGANVLTF. Supplemented by reference TRBV19 and TRBJ2-6, the full variable domain reads DGGITQSPKYLFRKEGQNVTLSCEQNLNHDAMYWYRQDPGQGLRLIYYSQIVNDFQKGDIAEGYSVSREKKESFPLTVTSAQKNPTAFYLCASGPGPRSGANVLTFGAGSRLTVL.

The CDR3 protein is CASSSGTGGAGQPQHF. The V and J genes are TRBV5-1 and TRBJ1-5; absent DNA, TCRdb's TRBD1 call cannot be checked. The CDR3 loop spans 16 amino acids. The germline V gene encodes CDR1 SGHRS and CDR2 YFSETQ. The variable domain in full, with the rest retrieved from reference TRBV5-1 and TRBJ1-5, is KAGVTQTPRYLIKTRGQQVTLSCSPISGHRSVSWYQQTPGQGLQFLFEYFSETQRNKGNFPGRFSGRQFSNSRSEMNVSTLELGDSALYLCASSSGTGGAGQPQHFGDGTRLSIL.

V is TRBV6-5 and J is TRBJ2-5. This CDR3 contains 15 residues. Germline CDR1 is MNHEY and CDR2 is SVGAGI. CDR3 region: CASSYTLEPQETQYF.

V usage is TRBV5-1 and J usage is TRBJ1-4. There are 13 residues in the CDR3. Germline loops: CDR1 SGHRS, CDR2 YFSETQ. The CDR3 sequence: CASSLADGGKLFF.

The genes are TRBV5-1 and TRBJ2-3. The CDR3 contains 12 residues. Germline CDR1 is SGHRS and CDR2 is YFSETQ. CDR3 amino acids: CASRVSSDTQYF.

This chain connects TRBV7-2 to TRBJ2-7; TCRdb selects TRBD1, and the lack of DNA leaves this call unchecked. The CDR3 totals 13 residues. In germline, CDR1 is SGHTA, CDR2 FQGNSA. CDR3 in amino acids: CASSPGGPYEQYF.

J is TRBJ2-4 and V is TRBV6-2 or TRBV6-3; TCRdb proposes TRBD1, but this gene call is untestable without DNA. CDR3 length: 20 amino acids. Per germline, CDR1 MNHEY and CDR2 SVGEGT. This chain's CDR3 is CASSYSISMRDRRAKNIQYF.

The chain employs TRBV5-6 and TRBJ1-5; TCRdb gives TRBD1 as the D gene, but with no DNA this cannot be confirmed. Germline CDR1 SGHDT, CDR2 YYEEEE. This CDR3 has 14 residues. CDR3: CASSLLQGNQPQHF.

CDR3 loop: CASSFSSNYGYTF. The chain is built from TRBV7-8 and TRBJ1-2. The germline V gene has CDR1 SGHVS and CDR2 FQNEAQ. This CDR3 is built from 13 residues.

The rearrangement uses TRBV4-2 and TRBJ2-7; TCRdb outputs TRBD1, but without DNA this stays unchecked. The CDR3 runs 16 residues. Germline V gives CDR1 LGHNA, CDR2 YNFKEQ. This CDR3 is CASSQGDRDVPYEQYF.

The V gene is TRBV11-3, the J gene TRBJ2-1. Germline V gene sequence: CDR1 SGHNT, CDR2 YENEEA. This CDR3 is built from 13 residues. The CDR3 loop reads CASSLVPTNEQFF.

This chain links TRBV27 with TRBJ1-5; the D call from TCRdb, TRBD1, cannot be confirmed without DNA. CDR1 and CDR2 from the germline V gene are MNHEY and SMNVEV (reference sequence). This CDR3 is built from 14 residues. This chain's CDR3 is CASSLRQGNQPQHF.

The chain combines TRBV12-3 or TRBV12-4 with TRBJ2-7; TCRdb proposes TRBD1, but this gene call is untestable without DNA. The CDR3 extends over 14 amino acids. The CDR3 is CASSLQGASYEQYF.

The rearrangement joins TRBV3-1 to TRBJ2-7. This CDR3 spans 14 amino acids. CDR1 LGHDT and CDR2 YNNKEL come from the germline V gene (reference sequence). CDR3 region: CASSQSLSSYEQYF.

J is TRBJ2-2 and V is TRBV2; no DNA is available, so the TRBD1 call from TCRdb remains unchecked. The germline gives CDR1 SNHLY, CDR2 FYNNEI. The CDR3 is 16 residues long. CDR3 loop: CASSAWRLGDTGELFF.

This chain links TRBV19 with TRBJ2-3; TCRdb designates TRBD1, a call that cannot be tested without DNA. Germline CDR1 and CDR2: LNHDA and SQIVND (reference sequence). The CDR3 covers 13 residues. CDR3 loop: CASSITGWDTQYF.

The rearrangement uses TRBV15 and TRBJ1-5. The CDR3 is made up of 16 amino acids. In germline, CDR1 is LNHNV, CDR2 YYDKDF (reference sequence). The CDR3 here is CATSRAGGLRHQPQHF.

The J gene is TRBJ2-7, the V gene TRBV4-2; checking the TCRdb D call of TRBD1 is not possible without DNA. Germline CDR1 is LGHNA and CDR2 is YNFKEQ. CDR3 length: 15 residues. CDR3 region: CASSQGPGFFYEQYF.

CDR3 residues: CASSRSGTGYEQYF. This chain uses TRBV28 with TRBJ2-7; TCRdb returns TRBD1, unconfirmable since there is no DNA. Per the germline V gene, CDR1 is MDHEN and CDR2 is SYDVKM. The CDR3 length is 14 residues.

The genes are TRBV30 and TRBJ2-1; TCRdb designates TRBD1, a call that cannot be tested without DNA. Germline V gives CDR1 GTSNPN, CDR2 SVGIG (reference sequence). The CDR3 covers 15 residues. The CDR3 reads CAWSVPWGAYNEQFF.

The CDR3 sequence is CAWSSSGGFYEQYF. J is TRBJ2-7 and V is TRBV30; TCRdb selects TRBD2, and the lack of DNA leaves this call unchecked. Germline lookup yields CDR1 GTSNPN and CDR2 SVGIG (reference sequence). The CDR3 totals 14 residues.

The chain employs TRBV12-3 or TRBV12-4 and TRBJ2-3; the TRBD1 assignment by TCRdb is unverifiable without DNA. The CDR3 is 15 amino acids. This CDR3 reads CASSLNDRETDTQYF.

The chain combines TRBV5-1 with TRBJ2-7; TCRdb indicates TRBD2, and absent DNA this call remains unverified. Per the germline V gene, CDR1 is SGHRS and CDR2 is YFSETQ. This CDR3 contains 14 residues. The CDR3 protein is CASSPTGAGSEQYF.

This CDR3 is CASIGQGLYNEQFF. The chain recombines TRBV6-2 or TRBV6-3 with TRBJ2-1. Germline V CDR1 and CDR2: MNHEY, SVGEGT. The CDR3 is 14 amino acids.

This chain connects TRBV29-1 to TRBJ2-7. The germline V gene has CDR1 SQVTM and CDR2 ANQGSEA. The CDR3 runs to 11 residues. The CDR3 sequence is CSVWTTYEQYF.

This chain uses TRBV12-3 or TRBV12-4 with TRBJ2-1; checking the TCRdb D call of TRBD1 is not possible without DNA. The CDR3 covers 14 residues. This CDR3 is CASRRQSLYNEQFF.

This chain's CDR3 is CASSASPGQVSGNTIYF. The V gene is TRBV9, the J gene TRBJ1-3; TCRdb's assignment of TRBD1 cannot be checked, as there is no DNA. Germline V lookup: CDR1 SGDLS, CDR2 YYNGEE. This CDR3 is built from 17 residues.